Each of the 26 T cell receptor beta chains below was sequenced from the same sample in a study of T-cell memory formation after mild COVID-19. TCRdb ran MiXCR on the 5' RACE reads and lists one entry per CDR3 protein. There are hundreds of thousands of distinct CDR3 sequences in the sample; about 15% occur only once, and about a fifth lies in the top ten. What was sequenced was PBMCs or a T cell subset sorted from them (not recorded which). Receptors originate from a man younger than 35 who had mild COVID-19 (a few samples of this study predate the infection). Cell type and time point are not known.

A few counts support this clonotype. The chain uses TRBV5-1 and TRBJ2-2; D possibly matches TRBD1 or TRBD2 (5 bases each). Germline V gene data show CDR1 as SGHRS and CDR2 as YFSETQ. This CDR3 contains 15 residues. The germline V and J ends were trimmed by 3 bases and 4 bases, with 13 bases remaining between them. The CDR3 nucleotides read TGCGCCAGCAGCTCGGGGACCGGGTTCACCGGGGAGCTGTTTTTT. It specifies CASSSGTGFTGELFF.

This clonotype has more than one count but fewer than ten. The V and J genes are TRBV6-5 and TRBJ2-7; D is perhaps TRBD1 (6 bases). The germline V and J ends were trimmed by 6 bases and 1 base, with 16 bases remaining between them. The CDR3 runs to 15 residues. Germline V gene sequence: CDR1 MNHEY, CDR2 SVGAGI. The chain's CDR3 is CASSRTGRWSYEQYF. The CDR3 DNA follows: TGTGCCAGCAGCAGAACAGGGAGATGGTCCTACGAGCAGTACTTC.

This clonotype came up a few times. The chain couples TRBV3-1 to TRBJ1-2, with D maybe TRBD1 (5 bases). V was clipped by 4 bases and J by 4 bases, with 13 bases between them. The CDR3 runs to 14 residues. Germline loops: CDR1 LGHDT, CDR2 YNNKEL (reference sequence). The CDR3 sequence: CASSRDLAGYGYTF. DNA for the CDR3: TGTGCCAGCAGCCGGGACTTAGCAGGCTATGGCTACACCTTC.

The CDR3 loop reads CASSLGGPLSPLHF. In nucleotides, the CDR3 is TGTGCCAGCAGCTTAGGAGGGCCACTCTCACCCCTCCACTTT. The chain links TRBV11-3 to TRBJ1-6; D call uncertain. V dropped 1 base and J dropped 10 bases, with 11 bases sitting between them. Germline CDR1 is SGHNT and CDR2 is YENEEA. CDR3 length: 14 residues.

This clonotype was seen a handful of times. The CDR3 here is CASSRNRDGGVYQPQHF. For the CDR3, the DNA is TGTGCCAGCAGCCGCAACCGGGACGGTGGGGTTTATCAGCCCCAGCATTTT. The rearrangement links TRBV12-3 or TRBV12-4 to TRBJ1-5, with a weak D call TRBD1 (5 bases). V dropped 6 bases and J dropped 5 bases, with 23 bases sitting between them. This CDR3 spans 17 amino acids.

This clonotype was seen repeatedly, ten times or more. The rearrangement joins TRBV5-1 to TRBJ1-2; 10 nucleotides agree with TRBD1. The ends lost 4 bases at V and 4 bases at J; junction bases unmatched: 7. The CDR3 is made up of 15 amino acids. Germline V gene lookup returns CDR1 SGHRS and CDR2 YFSETQ. The CDR3 nucleotides are TGCGCCAGCAGCGAGGACAGGGGGACGGGCTATGGCTACACCTTC. This codes for CASSEDRGTGYGYTF. The full variable domain, in which reference TRBV5-1 and TRBJ1-2 provide the parts outside the CDR3, is KAGVTQTPRYLIKTRGQQVTLSCSPISGHRSVSWYQQTPGQGLQFLFEYFSETQRNKGNFPGRFSGRQFSNSRSEMNVSTLELGDSALYLCASSEDRGTGYGYTFGSGTRLTVV.

This clonotype appeared a single time. The chain uses TRBV28 and TRBJ2-3; 8 nucleotides agree with TRBD2. The CDR3 covers 15 residues. Germline V gene data show CDR1 as MDHEN and CDR2 as SYDVKM. V dropped 7 bases and J dropped 2; count of bases not matched to a gene: 8. CDR3: CASTTAGGNTDTQYF. The CDR3 nucleotides are TGTGCCAGCACCACGGCGGGGGGTAACACAGATACGCAGTATTTT.

The chain combines TRBV12-3 or TRBV12-4 with TRBJ2-3; 9 bases are a match to TRBD2. V shed 6 bases, J shed 5 bases, and the junction held 6 bases outside the gene matches. This CDR3 comprises 14 residues. The CDR3: CASRLRTSEDTQYF. CDR3 DNA: TGTGCCAGCAGATTAAGGACTAGCGAAGATACGCAGTATTTT.

This clonotype has more than one count but fewer than ten. J is TRBJ1-6 and V is TRBV7-2, with a tentative D call TRBD1 (5 bases). CDR1 is SGHTA, CDR2 FQGNSA, per germline. The CDR3 extends over 14 amino acids. The V gene lost 7 bases and the J gene lost 7 bases, with 14 bases spanning the gap. CDR3 sequence: CASTPTDVNSPLHF. DNA for the CDR3: TGTGCCAGCACCCCGACAGATGTGAATTCACCCCTCCACTTT.

This sequence joins TRBV27 and TRBJ2-7; TRBD2 might be the D (5 bases). Germline V CDR1 and CDR2: MNHEY, SMNVEV (reference sequence). Trimming took off 8 bases at V and 3 bases at J, with 26 bases between the two ends. The CDR3 contains 17 residues. CDR3 region: CASAVGVGEREGYEQYF. CDR3 in DNA: TGTGCCAGCGCGGTTGGGGTTGGGGAGCGAGAGGGCTACGAGCAGTACTTC.

This clonotype was seen a few times. The rearrangement joins TRBV12-3 or TRBV12-4 to TRBJ1-1; 8 nucleotides match TRBD1. V dropped 6 bases and J dropped 4; count of bases not matched to a gene: 7. This CDR3 has 14 residues. For the CDR3, the DNA is TGTGCCAGCAGGTTGACAGGGGCTGGCACTGAAGCTTTCTTT. Its protein product is CASRLTGAGTEAFF.

V is TRBV15 and J is TRBJ2-1; 9 bases fit TRBD1. Trimming took 2 bases from V and 4 from J; bases not matched to a gene: 9. The CDR3 loop spans 17 amino acids. CDR1 LNHNV and CDR2 YYDKDF come from the germline V gene (reference sequence). The CDR3 DNA is TGTGCCACCAGCAGACGCCCGGGACAGGGAAATTACAATGAGCAGTTCTTC. Protein sequence: CATSRRPGQGNYNEQFF. Based on the CDR3 plus reference TRBV15 and TRBJ2-1, the full variable domain is DAMVIQNPRYQVTQFGKPVTLSCSQTLNHNVMYWYQQKSSQAPKLLFHYYDKDFNNEADTPDNFQSRRPNTSFCFLDIRSPGLGDTAMYLCATSRRPGQGNYNEQFFGPGTRLTVL.

The DNA for the CDR3 is TGTGCCAGCACCCCGTCCGGGGAAGAGACCCAGTACTTC. Its protein is CASTPSGEETQYF. The genes are TRBV12-3 or TRBV12-4 and TRBJ2-5; D possibly corresponds to TRBD2 (5 bases). This CDR3 is built from 13 residues. The V gene lost 7 bases and the J gene lost 3 bases, with 12 bases spanning the gap.

This clonotype was seen repeatedly, ten times or more. This chain uses TRBV15 with TRBJ2-5, with D hard to call. Trimming took off 0 bases at V and 5 bases at J, with 7 bases between the two ends. Germline values: CDR1 LNHNV, CDR2 YYDKDF (reference sequence). The CDR3 runs 13 residues. This chain's CDR3 is CATSRDPSETQYF. The CDR3 DNA follows: TGTGCCACCAGCAGAGATCCATCGGAGACCCAGTACTTC.

This clonotype was counted a few times. The chain uses TRBV6-2 or TRBV6-3 and TRBJ1-2; D may be TRBD1 (5 bases). Germline CDR1 reads MNHEY; CDR2 reads SVGEGT. The CDR3 spans 16 residues. Trimming took 2 bases from V and 3 from J, leaving 16 bases between them. CDR3 in amino acids: CASSYGGLPRHYGYTF. The CDR3 DNA follows: TGTGCCAGCAGTTACGGGGGACTTCCCAGACACTATGGCTACACCTTC.

The chain links TRBV7-2 to TRBJ1-2, with TRBD1 as a possible D gene (5 bases). This CDR3 region has 14 residues. With 5 bases removed from V and 4 bases from J, the gap between germline ends came to 14 bases. CDR1 and CDR2 (germline): SGHTA, FQGNSA. The DNA for the CDR3 is TGTGCCAGCAGCATCCAGGGCTTAGGCTATGGCTACACCTTC. This encodes CASSIQGLGYGYTF. The variable domain in full, completed from reference TRBV7-2 and TRBJ1-2, reads GAGVSQSPSNKVTEKGKDVELRCDPISGHTALYWYRQSLGQGLEFLIYFQGNSAPDKSGLPSDRFSAERTGGSVSTLTIQRTQQEDSAVYLCASSIQGLGYGYTFGSGTRLTVV.

This clonotype has a handful of counts. This rearrangement joins TRBV5-1 to TRBJ1-1; a possible D gene is TRBD1 (5 bases). Per germline, CDR1 SGHRS and CDR2 YFSETQ. The CDR3 length is 14 residues. V shed 2 bases and J shed 3 bases, with 11 bases lying between them. The CDR3 reads CASSFRAGHTEAFF. CDR3 DNA sequence: TGCGCCAGCAGCTTTCGTGCAGGGCACACTGAAGCTTTCTTT.

This clonotype was counted between two and nine times. The chain is built from TRBV7-9 and TRBJ2-7; 9 positions match TRBD1. Trimming at V came to 5 bases and at J to 0 bases, leaving 5 bases not matched to a gene. The V gene's germline CDR1 is SEHNR and CDR2 FQNEAQ (reference sequence). The CDR3 is 15 residues long. The CDR3 DNA is TGTGCCAGCAGCCGACAGGGGGTGAGCTCCTACGAGCAGTACTTC. Amino acids: CASSRQGVSSYEQYF.

The chain has TRBV10-3 and TRBJ2-7; D may be TRBD1 or TRBD2 (5 bases each). V was pared by 0 bases and J by 2 bases, with 11 bases between. Germline V lookup: CDR1 ENHRY, CDR2 SYGVKD. The length of the CDR3 is 15 residues. CDR3 amino acids: CAISESGEKTYEQYF. CDR3 sequence (DNA): TGTGCCATCAGTGAGTCGGGGGAAAAGACCTACGAGCAGTACTTC.

The chain links TRBV5-6 to TRBJ2-3; TRBD1 matches at 8 bases. The germline V gene has CDR1 SGHDT and CDR2 YYEEEE. With 2 bases clipped from V and 8 bases from J, the junction kept 7 bases outside the gene matches. This CDR3 is 14 amino acids long. CDR3 DNA sequence: TGTGCCAGCAGCTTTCCCGACAGGGGACGTACGCAGTATTTT. This codes for CASSFPDRGRTQYF.

The chain has TRBV4-1 and TRBJ2-3, with D possibly being TRBD1 (5 bases). The germline V gene has CDR1 MGHRA and CDR2 YSYEKL. Trimming took off 0 bases at V and 2 bases at J, with 21 bases between the two ends. The CDR3 spans 19 residues. In nucleotides, the CDR3 is TGCGCCAGCAGCCAAGATAGGGTAAGGGGCGCATGGGTCACAGATACGCAGTATTTT. Residues: CASSQDRVRGAWVTDTQYF.

The chain couples TRBV19 to TRBJ1-2; maybe TRBD1 (6 bases). The CDR3 spans 13 residues. Germline assignment: CDR1 LNHDA and CDR2 SQIVND (reference sequence). Trimming cost V 7 bases and J 6 bases, with 15 bases left between them. This chain's CDR3 is CASIAGAMNGYTF. CDR3 bases: TGTGCCAGTATCGCGGGGGCAATGAATGGCTACACCTTC.

Regarding this clonotype: A read error may be the cause here, since a much bigger clone is one base away. The V and J genes are TRBV6-6 and TRBJ2-5; D is ambiguous. Germline loops: CDR1 MNHNY, CDR2 SVGAGI (reference sequence). The length of the CDR3 is 11 residues. V shed 7 bases and J shed 1 base, with 4 bases lying between them. The CDR3 is CASTFQETQYF. DNA of the CDR3: TGTGCCAGCACCTTCCAAGAGACCCAGTACTTC.

This clonotype was counted many times. This chain uses TRBV4-3 with TRBJ2-7; D is unclear. Trimming took off 1 base at V and 2 bases at J, with 24 bases between the two ends. Germline CDR1 reads LGHNA; CDR2 reads YSLEER. The CDR3 has 19 residues. CDR3 protein: CASSQVCCGKVDRAYEQYV. CDR3 nucleotides: TGCGCCAGCAGCCAAGTCTGCTGCGGAAAGGTGGACCGTGCCTACGAGCAGTACGTC.

V usage is TRBV4-3 and J usage is TRBJ2-1; D may be TRBD1 or TRBD2 (6 bases each). Germline loops: CDR1 LGHNA, CDR2 YSLEER. Trimming removed 0 bases from V and 2 bases from J, with 20 bases in between. The CDR3 sequence is 19 residues long. In DNA, the CDR3 is TGCGCCAGCAGCCAAGATTACGTTTGGGTCGGGGGCACCTACAATGAGCAGTTCTTC. This codes for CASSQDYVWVGGTYNEQFF.

The V call is TRBV18, the J call TRBJ2-7, with 9 bases matching TRBD1. This CDR3 is built from 16 residues. V lost 1 base to trimming and J lost 5 bases; unmatched junction nucleotides: 9. In germline, CDR1 is KGHSH, CDR2 LQKENI. In nucleotides, the CDR3 is TGTGCCAGCTCACCACGATTTGGGACAGGGCTCCACGAGCAGTACTTC. Translation: CASSPRFGTGLHEQYF. Looking up the rest from reference TRBV18 and TRBJ2-7 gives the full variable domain: NAGVMQNPRHLVRRRGQEARLRCSPMKGHSHVYWYRQLPEEGLKFMVYLQKENIIDESGMPKERFSAEFPKEGPSILRIQQVVRGDSAAYFCASSPRFGTGLHEQYFGPGTRLTVT.